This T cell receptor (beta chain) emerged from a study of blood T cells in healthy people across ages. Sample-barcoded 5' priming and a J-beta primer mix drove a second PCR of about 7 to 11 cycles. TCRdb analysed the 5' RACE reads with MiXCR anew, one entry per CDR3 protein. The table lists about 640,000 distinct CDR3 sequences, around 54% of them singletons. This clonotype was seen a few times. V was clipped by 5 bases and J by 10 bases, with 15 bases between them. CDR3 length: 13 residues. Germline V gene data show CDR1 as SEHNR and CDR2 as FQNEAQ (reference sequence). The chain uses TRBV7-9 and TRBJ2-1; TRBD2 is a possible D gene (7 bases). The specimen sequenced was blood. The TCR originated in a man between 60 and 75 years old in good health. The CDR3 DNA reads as TGTGCCAGCAGCCGCCGGGGGGCTAAGGAGCAGTTCTTC. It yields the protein CASSRRGAKEQFF.